A few counts support the clone carrying this T cell receptor (beta chain). Its antigen is unknown. This sample stems from a study of beta chain features in type 1 diabetes. Expressed TCRB transcripts were sequenced because the isolated RNA had all been reverse transcribed beforehand. Sequencing used immunoSEQ multiplex PCR; TCRdb keeps in-frame clones, though not all of them. The data contain 640,000 or so clones, about an eighth of them seen just once; the ten biggest clones take up approximately 0.022%. There are 14 residues in the CDR3. The ends were cut back, 4 bases at V and 3 bases at J, with 13 bases in the middle. CDR1 and CDR2 (germline): MGHRA, YSYEKL. General study results and limits: Researchers report that Type 1 diabetes patients had moderately but significantly shorter TCRB CDR3s across all four CD4+ subsets.

Sequenced input: naive CD4+ T cells from blood. The clonotype comes from a man aged 18 to 30 with type 1 diabetes. This rearrangement joins TRBV4-1 to TRBJ2-7; either TRBD1 or TRBD2 may supply D (5 bases each). CDR3 amino acids: CASSRTGTVYEQYF. The CDR3, as DNA: TGCGCCAGCAGCCGCACCGGGACGGTCTACGAGCAGTACTTC.